This TCR beta chain came from a study of cytotoxic CD8 clonotypes in ibrutinib-treated CLL. A 1 in 200,000 to 1 in 1 million T cell depth was the sequencing target. Assay: immunoSEQ multiplex PCR; the TCRdb copy retains only in-frame clones and omits some. The sample includes 25,000 to 30,000 clones, approximately 71% of them seen just once. Germline values: CDR1 MNHNY, CDR2 SVGAGI (reference sequence). This CDR3 comprises 13 residues. V was trimmed by 8 bases and J by 5 bases, leaving 15 bases between them. The V call is TRBV6-6, the J call TRBJ1-2; TRBD1 is a possible D gene (5 bases). This sequence originates from a human donor with chronic lymphocytic leukemia. The sample here was PBMCs, taken after 24 months of ibrutinib treatment. The CDR3 sequence: CASLYGGEYGYTF. In nucleotides, the CDR3 is TGTGCCAGCCTCTACGGGGGGGAATATGGCTACACCTTC.